Listed below are T cell receptor beta chains from one sample, sequenced in a study of early T cells in non-severe SARS-CoV-2 infection. One entry per CDR3 protein results from TCRdb running MiXCR on the 5' RACE reads. The sample carries tens of thousands of distinct CDR3 sequences, 12% recorded once. Material for sequencing was whole blood. These receptors were collected from an adult who was a healthcare worker with PCR-confirmed SARS-CoV-2 infection or an uninfected control (not recorded which). CDR3s include the opening cysteine and the closing phenylalanine or tryptophan. The D gene is left open where the match is weak. Size tells how often a clone was seen (once, few, many) or the class of an expanded clone, and some rows leave it out.

j_call clone_size d_call v_call cdr3_aa cdr3_nt
TRBJ2-7 . TRBD2 TRBV3-1 CASSHAAGAVSGQYF TGTGCCAGCAGCCACGCAGCGGGAGCGGTTTCGGGGCAGTACTTC
TRBJ2-3 . TRBD1 TRBV7-6 CASSLTQGVADTQYF TGTGCCAGCAGTCTTACTCAGGGGGTTGCAGATACGCAGTATTTT
TRBJ1-1 few TRBD1 TRBV18 CASSGQKNTEAFF TGTGCCAGCTCGGGACAGAAGAACACTGAAGCTTTCTTT
TRBJ1-5 many . TRBV18 CASSDQTGNQPQHF TGTGCCAGCTCAGACCAAACAGGGAATCAGCCCCAGCATTTT
TRBJ2-7 . TRBD1 TRBV11-1 CASTDRGSLYEQYF TGTGCCAGCACCGACAGGGGGAGCCTCTACGAGCAGTACTTC
TRBJ2-3 . TRBD1 TRBV4-3 CASSQITGTGSTDTQYF TGCGCCAGCAGCCAGATTACCGGGACAGGGAGTACAGATACGCAGTATTTT
TRBJ2-3 . TRBD2 TRBV19 CASSKTGTSGWADTQYF TGTGCCAGTAGTAAAACCGGGACTAGCGGATGGGCAGATACGCAGTATTTT
TRBJ2-7 few . TRBV10-3 CAISERERGSYEQYF TGTGCCATCAGTGAGAGGGAAAGGGGCTCCTACGAGCAGTACTTC
TRBJ2-3 few TRBD2 TRBV9 CASSVLAGPTDTQYF TGTGCCAGCAGCGTTCTAGCGGGCCCCACAGATACGCAGTATTTT
TRBJ1-1 . . TRBV14 CASSQIEVWGTNTEAFF TGTGCCAGCAGCCAAATAGAAGTTTGGGGGACAAACACTGAAGCTTTCTTT
TRBJ2-2 . TRBD1 TRBV6-1 CATPDRRNTGELFF TGTGCCACGCCGGACAGGAGGAACACCGGGGAGCTGTTTTTT
TRBJ2-3 . TRBD2 TRBV29-1 CSLSGRAYDTQYF TGCAGCCTGAGCGGGAGGGCCTATGATACGCAGTATTTT
TRBJ2-2 few . TRBV4-2 CASSQDNSFTGELFF TGTGCCAGCAGCCAAGATAATAGCTTCACCGGGGAGCTGTTTTTT
TRBJ2-1 many TRBD2 TRBV6-5 CASSYSGGPRTNEQFF TGTGCCAGCAGTTATTCGGGGGGGCCCAGGACCAATGAGCAGTTCTTC
TRBJ2-2 few . TRBV2 CASSEIRIRTGELFF TGTGCCAGCAGTGAGATTAGGATTCGGACCGGGGAGCTGTTTTTT
TRBJ1-5 few . TRBV19 CASSIGGPNQPQHF TGTGCCAGTAGTATAGGAGGGCCGAATCAGCCCCAGCATTTT
TRBJ1-1 many . TRBV7-3 CASSSPPESPPKVWTEAFF TGTGCCAGCAGCTCCCCACCCGAGAGTCCACCCAAGGTATGGACTGAAGCTTTCTTT
TRBJ2-7 . . TRBV29-1 CSGRSRGGEQYF TGCAGCGGACGGAGTAGGGGGGGCGAGCAGTACTTC
TRBJ2-3 many . TRBV6-4 CATKTRGDTDTQYF TGTGCCACCAAAACCCGGGGCGACACAGATACGCAGTATTTT
TRBJ2-3 . TRBD2 TRBV14 CATSRTSGLLDTQYF TGTGCCACTTCGAGGACTAGCGGGTTGTTAGATACGCAGTATTTT
TRBJ1-3 . . TRBV5-4 CASSLGGGVGNTIYF TGTGCCAGCAGCTTGGGCGGAGGGGTTGGAAACACCATATATTTT
TRBJ2-2 few . TRBV5-1 CASSLSGHNTGELFF TGCGCCAGCAGCCTTTCGGGACACAACACCGGGGAGCTGTTTTTT
TRBJ1-3 . . TRBV28 CASRSRVLSPTGNTIYF TGTGCCAGCCGATCCAGGGTATTAAGTCCGACTGGAAACACCATATATTTT
TRBJ2-3 few . TRBV6-1 CASRPGWGTDTQYF TGTGCCAGCAGGCCAGGGTGGGGGACAGATACGCAGTATTTT
TRBJ2-5 . TRBD1 TRBV6-6 CASSYPGQGRQETQYF TGTGCCAGCAGTTACCCGGGACAGGGAAGGCAAGAGACCCAGTACTTC
TRBJ2-1 many TRBD2 TRBV2 CASSEALGGGAYNEQFF TGTGCCAGCAGTGAAGCGCTTGGCGGGGGGGCTTACAATGAGCAGTTCTTC
TRBJ2-6 few . TRBV4-1 CASSQISGANVLTF TGCGCCAGCAGCCAAATCTCTGGGGCCAACGTCCTGACTTTC
TRBJ2-3 many . TRBV20-1 CSARDLGGVSTDTQYF TGCAGTGCTAGAGATCTTGGCGGGGTTAGCACAGATACGCAGTATTTT
TRBJ1-1 many . TRBV9 CASTERGMDTEAFF TGTGCCAGCACCGAGAGGGGCATGGACACTGAAGCTTTCTTT
TRBJ2-2 few TRBD2 TRBV9 CASSVGGGSLPGELFF TGTGCCAGCAGCGTAGGAGGCGGGAGCCTTCCCGGGGAGCTGTTTTTT
TRBJ2-2 . . TRBV9 CASSVTSTGELFF TGTGCCAGCAGCGTAACTAGCACCGGGGAGCTGTTTTTT
TRBJ1-5 many . TRBV30 CAWSTSGYSNQPQHF TGTGCCTGGAGTACCAGCGGGTATAGCAATCAGCCCCAGCATTTT
TRBJ2-7 . TRBD1 TRBV10-3 CAIRGQGTYEQYF TGTGCCATCAGAGGACAGGGCACCTACGAGCAGTACTTC
TRBJ1-2 few TRBD1 TRBV7-2 CASSEDRGPYGYTF TGTGCCAGCAGCGAGGACAGGGGCCCCTATGGCTACACCTTC
TRBJ1-6 . . TRBV7-8 CASSTRGHSNSPLHF TGTGCCAGCAGCACACGAGGACACTCTAATTCACCCCTCCACTTT
TRBJ2-1 few . TRBV20-1 CSARERGISYNEQFF TGCAGTGCTAGAGAGAGGGGGATTTCCTACAATGAGCAGTTCTTC
TRBJ1-6 many . TRBV4-1 CASSQDGTLTSYNSPLHF TGCGCCAGCAGCCAAGATGGGACACTTACCTCCTATAATTCACCCCTCCACTTT
TRBJ2-4 few . TRBV6-1 CASSGSGRSNIQYF TGTGCCAGCAGCGGTTCCGGACGTTCAAACATTCAGTACTTC
TRBJ2-3 . TRBD2 TRBV5-6 CAGSLRGRGTDTQYF TGTGCCGGCAGCTTGCGCGGGAGAGGCACAGATACGCAGTATTTT
TRBJ2-1 . . TRBV24-1 CATSDATAGYNEQFF TGTGCCACCAGTGATGCAACTGCAGGCTACAATGAGCAGTTCTTC
TRBJ2-5 many TRBD2 TRBV7-9 CASSYLGLAGEETQYF TGTGCCAGCAGCTACCTGGGACTAGCGGGAGAAGAGACCCAGTACTTC
TRBJ2-3 many . TRBV18 CASSPQPGVVKDTQYF TGTGCCAGCTCACCACAACCAGGGGTGGTTAAAGATACGCAGTATTTT
TRBJ2-3 . . TRBV6-2/TRBV6-3 CASSYTLDTQYF TGTGCCAGCAGTTACACGTTAGATACGCAGTATTTT
TRBJ2-7 . TRBD1 TRBV29-1 CSVGWGQASEQYF TGCAGCGTTGGTTGGGGACAGGCCTCCGAGCAGTACTTC
TRBJ2-3 many . TRBV6-6 CASSYLHVSDTQYF TGTGCCAGCAGTTACTTGCATGTCTCAGATACGCAGTATTTT
TRBJ2-1 few TRBD2 TRBV7-2 CASSLSFGLAGEEQFF TGTGCCAGCAGCTTATCTTTCGGACTAGCGGGAGAAGAGCAGTTCTTC
TRBJ1-3 . . TRBV30 CAWSKGSGGNTIYF TGTGCCTGGAGCAAGGGGTCGGGTGGAAACACCATATATTTT
TRBJ2-6 few . TRBV10-3 CAISLLSGANVLTF TGTGCCATCAGTTTGTTGAGTGGGGCCAACGTCCTGACTTTC
TRBJ1-1 . . TRBV4-1 CASSQDRYREAFF TGCGCCAGCAGCCAAGATCGATACCGCGAGGCTTTCTTT
TRBJ1-5 . TRBD1 TRBV30 CAWSPLQGQGAYQPQHF TGTGCCTGGAGCCCACTCCAAGGACAGGGGGCATATCAGCCCCAGCATTTT
TRBJ2-2 . . TRBV5-1 CASSYDSRELFF TGCGCCAGCAGCTACGACAGCCGGGAGCTGTTTTTT
TRBJ2-3 few . TRBV7-9 CASSFAQTDTQYF TGTGCCAGCAGCTTCGCACAGACAGATACGCAGTATTTT
TRBJ1-1 many . TRBV12-2 CASRSGGGQEAFF TGTGCAAGTCGCTCGGGGGGCGGGCAGGAAGCTTTCTTT
TRBJ2-2 few . TRBV5-1 CASRSGASNTGELFF TGCGCCAGCAGGTCGGGGGCATCGAACACCGGGGAGCTGTTTTTT
TRBJ2-1 . . TRBV9 CASSEGNRYNEQFF TGTGCCAGCAGCGAGGGAAATCGCTACAATGAGCAGTTCTTC
TRBJ2-5 many . TRBV15 CATSQQGMAQETQYF TGTGCCACCAGCCAACAGGGTATGGCCCAAGAGACCCAGTACTTC
TRBJ2-7 . . TRBV5-1 CASSQKAGPEQYF TGCGCCAGCAGCCAAAAGGCCGGGCCGGAGCAGTACTTC
TRBJ2-5 few TRBD2 TRBV12-3/TRBV12-4 CASSRYTSGETQYF TGTGCCAGCAGTCGATATACTAGCGGAGAGACCCAGTACTTC